Here is one T cell receptor (beta chain) with its context. This clone was picked up a small number of times. This clone's antigen is unknown. No base quality information exists; no much larger clone differs at one position. Each donor gave one peripheral blood draw, about 110 mL on average, collected into heparinised tubes. Naive, central memory, regulatory and stem cell-like memory CD4+ T cells were sorted on a BD FACSAria II using a panel including CD45RO, CCR7, CD25, CD127, CD95 and CD27. Purity was above 98% for every sorted population. PBMCs were separated immediately by Lymphoprep density gradient centrifugation and were stained directly, without being cultured. So that batch effects would be minimized, each experiment stained and sorted samples in pairs, pairing one healthy donor with one patient. This entry is derived from a study of beta chain features in type 1 diabetes (dated by TCRdb to between 2018 and 2020). About the full investigation: Mean age, gender distribution, total cell number and subset yield were not different between patients and healthy donors. In the study, recently diagnosed type 1 diabetes patients and matched healthy donors were compared on the TCRB repertoires of their sorted circulating CD4+ T cell subsets. Regulatory and stem cell-like memory subsets were isolated from only 8 patients and 8 healthy donors, whereas naive and central memory subsets came from all 28 donors. A total of 100 million to 110 million sorted cells were examined across all samples, and a strong correlation was observed between cell number per subset and RNA yield. Here is what the overall study found, with its caveats: Shorter templates might be favored by PCR, yet because patient and control samples were amplified and corrected together, any such skew would affect both groups equally. Sequencing cDNA rather than genomic DNA could over-represent highly expressing activated cells, although activation and CD3 levels did not differ between groups. Fewer insertions and more nucleotide deletions at VDJ recombination sites were observed in patients with type 1 diabetes, implying thymic rearrangement abnormalities. Naive, central memory and regulatory TCRB repertoires appeared to be more alike among patients than among healthy donors. Only small numbers of individuals were included in the HLA sub-analyses, which left unresolved whether HLA type had any influence on TCRB rearrangement. A moderate but significant shortening of TCRB CDR3 length was observed in type 1 diabetes patients in all four CD4+ subsets.

CDR3 length: 16 amino acids, cysteine to phenylalanine. Just the 48-base CDR3 DNA is kept, in frame starting at base 1. CDR1 and CDR2 are read off the germline V gene as SGHTA and FQGNSA. V is pruned by 5 bases and J by 2 bases, leaving 11 bases of the junction without a gene match. The High Capacity cDNA Reverse Transcription Kit was used to reverse transcribe all of the isolated RNA, meaning that expressed TCRB transcripts were what got sequenced. Naive, central memory and regulatory T cell samples underwent deep immunoSEQ sequencing, averaging roughly 3.4 million total reads per sample. Sorted cells were lysed in RLT buffer and RNA was extracted with DNase-treated RNeasy Micro or Mini kits, depending on cell number. To prevent cross-contamination, every cell subset was processed on its own, while patient and healthy donor samples were processed together. The immunoSEQ multiplex PCR was used to amplify TCRB sequences from cDNA, yielding 87-bp fragments that span the CDR3 region. Sequencing of the amplicons was done on the Illumina HiSeq platform. Per the source publication's procedure: Synthetic template baselines were used to correct PCR bias computationally, reads within Hamming distance 2 were collapsed together, and singletons that could not be merged were discarded. By aligning reads against IMGT, V, D and J genes, CDR3 length, and insertions or deletions at six rearrangement sites were assigned. Clonotype counts were normalized to sorted cell number within each subset before computing true diversity and Gini coefficients with the tcR R package. Repertoire sharing was quantified using the overlap coefficient calculated on TCRB nucleotide sequences. The table comes from immuneACCESS by way of TCRdb, which keeps in-frame sequences with V and J called. Part of the clones is missing from these tables; in studies checked, under half for an unresolved V gene and the rest for unknown reasons. That table is the source of V, J and clone size, and D and trimming were worked out from the DNA. This sample holds about 140,000 clones; 6.9% were observed only once. The ten largest make up 1.4% of the sample.

The receptor was isolated from a woman in her twenties or thirties in good health. Sequences were obtained from central memory CD4+ T cells from blood. The chain is encoded by TRBV7-2 joined to TRBJ1-1; TRBD1 lines up with 7 middle nucleotides. The bases are TGTGCCAGCAGCCCACAGGGGAAGTACCGTAACACTGAAGCTTTCTTT. This yields the protein CASSPQGKYRNTEAFF.